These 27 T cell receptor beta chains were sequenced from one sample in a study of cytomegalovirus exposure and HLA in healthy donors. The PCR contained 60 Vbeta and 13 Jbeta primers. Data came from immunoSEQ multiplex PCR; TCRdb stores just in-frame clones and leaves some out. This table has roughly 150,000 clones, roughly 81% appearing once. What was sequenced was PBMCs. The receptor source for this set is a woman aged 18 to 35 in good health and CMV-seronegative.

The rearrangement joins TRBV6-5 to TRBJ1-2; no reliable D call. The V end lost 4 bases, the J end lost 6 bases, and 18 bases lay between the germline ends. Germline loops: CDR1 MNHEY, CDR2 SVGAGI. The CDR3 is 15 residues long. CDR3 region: CASSSVERSLNGYTF. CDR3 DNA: TGTGCCAGCAGTTCCGTAGAACGGTCACTTAATGGCTACACCTTC.

The CDR3 bases are TGTGCCAGCAGTGGACAGGGGGTCGGGGAGCTGTTTTTT. This sequence encodes CASSGQGVGELFF. The chain combines TRBV28 with TRBJ2-2; TRBD1 matches at 10 bases. This CDR3 has 13 residues. Unmatched junction bases numbered 1, after V lost 5 bases and J lost 7 bases. Germline V gives CDR1 MDHEN, CDR2 SYDVKM.

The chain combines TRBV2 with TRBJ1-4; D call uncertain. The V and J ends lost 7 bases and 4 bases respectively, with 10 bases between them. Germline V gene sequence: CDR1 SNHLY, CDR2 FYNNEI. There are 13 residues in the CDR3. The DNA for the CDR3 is TGTGCCAGCAAGGAGGTCTTTAATGAAAAACTGTTTTTT. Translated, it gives CASKEVFNEKLFF.

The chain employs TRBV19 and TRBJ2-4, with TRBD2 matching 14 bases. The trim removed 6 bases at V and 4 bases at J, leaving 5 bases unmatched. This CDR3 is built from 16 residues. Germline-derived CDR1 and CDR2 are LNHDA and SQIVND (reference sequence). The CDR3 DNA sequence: TGTGCCAGTAGACCGACTAGCGGGAGGGCTAAAAACATTCAGTACTTC. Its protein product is CASRPTSGRAKNIQYF.

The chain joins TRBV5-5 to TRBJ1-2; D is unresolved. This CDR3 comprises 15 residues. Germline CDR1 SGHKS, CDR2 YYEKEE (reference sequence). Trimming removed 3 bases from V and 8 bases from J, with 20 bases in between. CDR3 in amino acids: CASSYIQAYDQGYTF. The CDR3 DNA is TGTGCCAGCAGCTATATCCAGGCTTACGACCAGGGCTACACCTTC.

CDR3 nucleotides: TGCGCCAGCACCGGGGGGGGAGGGGACGTCGGGTTCTTC. Translation: CASTGGGGDVGFF. This chain uses TRBV5-1 with TRBJ2-1; 8 positions match TRBD2. Germline V gene lookup returns CDR1 SGHRS and CDR2 YFSETQ. The CDR3 is 13 amino acids. V shed 6 bases and J 15 bases; nucleotides not matched to a gene: 14.

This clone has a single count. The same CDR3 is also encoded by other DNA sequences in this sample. For the CDR3, the DNA is TGTGCCAGCAGCTTAGATGGGGCCAGCCAAGAGACCCAGTACTTC. The encoded protein is CASSLDGASQETQYF. V usage is TRBV11-3 and J usage is TRBJ2-5; D perhaps matches TRBD1 (5 bases). V was trimmed by 0 bases and J by 1 base, leaving 9 bases between them. This CDR3 has 15 amino acids. Germline V gene lookup returns CDR1 SGHNT and CDR2 YENEEA.

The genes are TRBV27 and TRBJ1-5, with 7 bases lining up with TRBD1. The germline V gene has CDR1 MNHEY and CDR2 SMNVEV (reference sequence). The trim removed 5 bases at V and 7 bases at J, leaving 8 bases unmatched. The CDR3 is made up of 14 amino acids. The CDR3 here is CASSTRTGGQPQHF. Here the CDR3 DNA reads TGTGCCAGCAGTACTCGGACAGGAGGCCAGCCCCAGCATTTT.

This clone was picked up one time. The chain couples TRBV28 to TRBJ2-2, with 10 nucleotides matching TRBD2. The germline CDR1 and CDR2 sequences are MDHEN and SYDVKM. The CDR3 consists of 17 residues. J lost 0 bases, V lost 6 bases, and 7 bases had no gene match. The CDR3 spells CASRATSGVSNTGELFF. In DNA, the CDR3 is TGTGCCAGCAGGGCTACTAGCGGGGTGTCGAACACCGGGGAGCTGTTTTTT. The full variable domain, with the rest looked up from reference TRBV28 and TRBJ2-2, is DVKVTQSSRYLVKRTGEKVFLECVQDMDHENMFWYRQDPGLGLRLIYFSYDVKMKEKGDIPEGYSVSREKKERFSLILESASTNQTSMYLCASRATSGVSNTGELFFGEGSRLTVL.

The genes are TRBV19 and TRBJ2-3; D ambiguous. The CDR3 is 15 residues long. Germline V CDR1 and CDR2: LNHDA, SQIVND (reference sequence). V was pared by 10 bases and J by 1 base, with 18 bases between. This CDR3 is CATRKYQERTDTQYF. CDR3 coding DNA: TGTGCCACCCGAAAGTACCAGGAACGCACAGATACGCAGTATTTT.

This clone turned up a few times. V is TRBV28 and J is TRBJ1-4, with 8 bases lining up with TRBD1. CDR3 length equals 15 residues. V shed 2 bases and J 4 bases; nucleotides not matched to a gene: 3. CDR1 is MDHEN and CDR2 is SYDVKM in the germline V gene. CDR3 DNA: TGTGCCAGCAGTTTACCGACAGGGGTTAATGAAAAACTGTTTTTT. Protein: CASSLPTGVNEKLFF.

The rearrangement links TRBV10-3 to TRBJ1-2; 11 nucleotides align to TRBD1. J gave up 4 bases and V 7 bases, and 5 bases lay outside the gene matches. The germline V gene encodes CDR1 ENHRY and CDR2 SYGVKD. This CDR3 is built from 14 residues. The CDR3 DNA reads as TGTGCCATCACCGGGACAGGGGGAACCTATGGCTACACCTTC. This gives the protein CAITGTGGTYGYTF.

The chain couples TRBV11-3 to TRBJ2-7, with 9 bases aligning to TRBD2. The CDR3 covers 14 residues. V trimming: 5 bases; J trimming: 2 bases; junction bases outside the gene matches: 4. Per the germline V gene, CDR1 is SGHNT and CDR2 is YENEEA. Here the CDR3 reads CASSPGLATYEQYF. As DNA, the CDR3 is TGTGCCAGCAGCCCGGGACTAGCTACCTACGAGCAGTACTTC.

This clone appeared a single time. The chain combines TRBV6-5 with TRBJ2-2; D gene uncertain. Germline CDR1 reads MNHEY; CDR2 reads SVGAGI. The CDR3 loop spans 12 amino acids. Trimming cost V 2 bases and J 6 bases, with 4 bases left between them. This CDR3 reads CASSYGPGELFF. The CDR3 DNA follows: TGTGCCAGCAGTTACGGCCCCGGGGAGCTGTTTTTT.

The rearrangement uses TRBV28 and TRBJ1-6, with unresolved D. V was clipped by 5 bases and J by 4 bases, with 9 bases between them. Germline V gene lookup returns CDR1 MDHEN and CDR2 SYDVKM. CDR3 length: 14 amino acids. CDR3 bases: TGTGCCAGCAGTCTCCCGGGATATAATTCACCCCTCCACTTT. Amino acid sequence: CASSLPGYNSPLHF.

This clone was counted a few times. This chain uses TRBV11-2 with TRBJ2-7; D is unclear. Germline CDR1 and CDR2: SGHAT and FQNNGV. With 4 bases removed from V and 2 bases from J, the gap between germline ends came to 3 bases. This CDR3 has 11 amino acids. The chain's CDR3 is CASSSAYEQYF. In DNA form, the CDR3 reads TGTGCCAGCAGCTCCGCCTACGAGCAGTACTTC.

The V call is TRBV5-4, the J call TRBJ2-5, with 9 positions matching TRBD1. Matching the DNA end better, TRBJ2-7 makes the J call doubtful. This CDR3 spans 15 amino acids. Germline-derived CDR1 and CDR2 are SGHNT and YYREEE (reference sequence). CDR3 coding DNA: TGTGCCAGCAGCTCAGCCGGGACAGGGTTGGGCGAGCAGTACTTC. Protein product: CASSSAGTGLGEQYF.

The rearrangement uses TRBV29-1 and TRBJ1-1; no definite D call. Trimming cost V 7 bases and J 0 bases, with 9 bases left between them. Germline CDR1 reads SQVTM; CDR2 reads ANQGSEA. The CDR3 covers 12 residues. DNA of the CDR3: TGCAGCGGGGCTAAAGTGAACACTGAAGCTTTCTTT. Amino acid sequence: CSGAKVNTEAFF.

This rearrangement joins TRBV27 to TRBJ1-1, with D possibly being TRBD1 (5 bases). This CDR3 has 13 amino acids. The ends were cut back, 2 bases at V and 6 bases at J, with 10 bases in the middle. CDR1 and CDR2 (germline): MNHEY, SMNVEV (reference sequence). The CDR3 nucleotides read TGTGCCAGCAGTTTACAGGGATTCGCTGAAGCTTTCTTT. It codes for CASSLQGFAEAFF.

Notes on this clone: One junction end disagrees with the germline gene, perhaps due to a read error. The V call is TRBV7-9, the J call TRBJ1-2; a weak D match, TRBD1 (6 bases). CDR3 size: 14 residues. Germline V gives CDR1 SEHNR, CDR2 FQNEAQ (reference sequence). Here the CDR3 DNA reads TGTTCCAGCAGCTTAGAACTGGGGGCGGTTGGCTACACCTTC. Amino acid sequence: CSSSLELGAVGYTF.

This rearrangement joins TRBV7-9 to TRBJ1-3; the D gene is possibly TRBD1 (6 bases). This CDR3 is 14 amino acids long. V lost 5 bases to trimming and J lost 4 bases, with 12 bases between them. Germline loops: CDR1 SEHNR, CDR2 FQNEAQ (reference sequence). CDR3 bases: TGTGCCAGCAGCAGTACAGGGCTAGGAAACACCATATATTTT. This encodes CASSSTGLGNTIYF.

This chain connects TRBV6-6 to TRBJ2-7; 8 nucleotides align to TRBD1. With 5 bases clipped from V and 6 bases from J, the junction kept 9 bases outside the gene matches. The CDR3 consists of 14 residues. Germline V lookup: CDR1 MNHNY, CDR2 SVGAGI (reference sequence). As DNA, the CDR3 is TGTGCCAGCAGTATTCGGACAGGGATACTCGAGCAGTACTTC. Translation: CASSIRTGILEQYF.

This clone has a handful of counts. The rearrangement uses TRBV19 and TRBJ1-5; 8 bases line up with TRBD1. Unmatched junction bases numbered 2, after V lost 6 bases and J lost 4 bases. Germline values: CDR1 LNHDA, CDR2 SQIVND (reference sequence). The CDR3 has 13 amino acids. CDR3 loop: CASSGTGNQPQHF. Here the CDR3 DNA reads TGTGCCAGTAGCGGGACAGGTAATCAGCCCCAGCATTTT.

The chain's CDR3 is CATRQDPSNQPQHF. Written as DNA, the CDR3 is TGCGCCACAAGACAGGACCCTAGCAATCAGCCCCAGCATTTT. The rearrangement joins TRBV10-1 to TRBJ1-5; D is perhaps TRBD1 (6 bases). V shed 10 bases and J shed 0 bases, with 13 bases lying between them. Germline CDR1 is WNHNN and CDR2 is SYGVQD (reference sequence). The CDR3 extends over 14 amino acids.

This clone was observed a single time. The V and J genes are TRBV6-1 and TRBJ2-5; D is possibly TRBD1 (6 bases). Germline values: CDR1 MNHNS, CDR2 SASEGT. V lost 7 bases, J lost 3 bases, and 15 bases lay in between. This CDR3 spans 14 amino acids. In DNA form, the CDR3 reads TGTGCCAGCACCCGTATAGGACAGAAAGAGACCCAGTACTTC. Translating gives CASTRIGQKETQYF.

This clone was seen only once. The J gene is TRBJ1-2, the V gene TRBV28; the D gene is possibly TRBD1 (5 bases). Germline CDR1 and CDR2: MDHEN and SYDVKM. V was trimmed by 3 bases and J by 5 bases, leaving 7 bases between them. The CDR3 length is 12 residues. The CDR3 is CASSLPGYGYTF. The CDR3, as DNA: TGTGCCAGCAGTTTGCCAGGGTATGGCTACACCTTC.

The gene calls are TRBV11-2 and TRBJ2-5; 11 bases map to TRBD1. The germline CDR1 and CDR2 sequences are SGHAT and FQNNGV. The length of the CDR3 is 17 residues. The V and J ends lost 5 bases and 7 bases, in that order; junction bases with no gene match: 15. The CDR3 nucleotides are TGTGCCAGCAGCCCTACCCGCTGGGACAGGGGGGATTGGACCCAGTACTTC. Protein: CASSPTRWDRGDWTQYF. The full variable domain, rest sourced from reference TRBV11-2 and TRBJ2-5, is EAGVAQSPRYKIIEKRQSVAFWCNPISGHATLYWYQQILGQGPKLLIQFQNNGVVDDSQLPKDRFSAERLKGVDSTLKIQPAKLEDSAVYLCASSPTRWDRGDWTQYFGPGTRLLVL.